This T cell receptor (beta chain) was sequenced in a study of T-cell reconstitution after alpha-beta-depleted transplantation in children. Study results and limitations: Several patients had high TCRbeta diversity at day 60; it came from surviving recipient T cells and thymic progenitors. When one year had passed after transplant, most T-cell counts and diversity came from newly produced T cells. Several hundred expanded graft clones reportedly supplied alpha-beta T cells about two months after transplant.

Unique molecular identifiers were incorporated into the prepared TCRbeta library. TCRdb ran MiXCR on the PCR reads and lists one entry per CDR3 protein. The table includes approximately 130,000 distinct CDR3 sequences, around a tenth detected once. This CDR3 has 13 amino acids. Germline V gene lookup returns CDR1 ENHRY and CDR2 SYGVKD. V dropped 4 bases and J dropped 4 bases, with 10 bases sitting between them. As concerns this clonotype: Its antigen is unidentified.

The source is a girl less than two years old who had a stem cell transplant for combined immunodeficiency, so the T cells may come from the graft donor. The chain is built from TRBV10-3 and TRBJ1-2; D gene ambiguous. The sequences come from PBMCs, mostly from graft donor cells, collected 180 days after TCRalphabeta/CD19-depleted stem cell transplant. The CDR3 coding sequence is TGTGCCATCAGTGGAGAGAGGCTCTATGGCTACACCTTC. Amino acids: CAISGERLYGYTF.